Listed below are T cell receptor beta chains from one sample, sequenced in a study of CD8 T cells in ankylosing spondylitis. Each CDR3 protein gets one entry after TCRdb re-called the 5' RACE reads with MiXCR. Of some 130,000 distinct CDR3 sequences listed, 6% to 8.5% are singletons. Sequencing was done on a sample of blood, either unsorted or a sorted T cell fraction (not recorded which). The receptors derive from a female donor with ankylosing spondylitis or in good health (not recorded which). CDR3s include the opening cysteine and the closing phenylalanine or tryptophan. The D gene is left open where the match is weak. The size field is filled for only some rows; it gives once, few, many or a size class.

V,size,D,J,CDR3,DNA
TRBV5-1,many,-,TRBJ1-3,CASSPAGAGNTIYF,TGCGCCAGCAGCCCCGCGGGGGCTGGAAACACCATATATTTT
TRBV7-3,many,-,TRBJ2-1,CASSLGRPDEQFF,TGTGCCAGCAGCTTAGGGCGGCCGGATGAGCAGTTCTTC
TRBV20-1,many,-,TRBJ1-1,CSASPNTEAFF,TGCAGTGCTAGCCCTAACACTGAAGCTTTCTTT
TRBV12-3/TRBV12-4,many,-,TRBJ1-2,CASSPARSNYGYTF,TGTGCCAGCAGCCCAGCTAGATCTAACTATGGCTACACCTTC
TRBV12-3/TRBV12-4,-,-,TRBJ1-1,CASSYTHLGEEKAFF,TGTGCCAGCAGTTATACGCACTTGGGGGAGGAGAAAGCTTTCTTT
TRBV4-1,few,-,TRBJ1-6,CVSSQFEVAGRSYNSPLHF,TGCGTCAGCAGCCAATTTGAGGTGGCAGGGCGCTCCTATAATTCACCCCTCCACTTT
TRBV29-1,many,TRBD1,TRBJ1-1,CSVEDPLDRGQNTEAFF,TGCAGCGTTGAAGATCCCCTGGACAGGGGGCAGAACACTGAAGCTTTCTTT
TRBV5-1,many,-,TRBJ2-7,CASSADRTYEQYF,TGCGCCAGCAGCGCGGACAGAACCTACGAGCAGTACTTC
TRBV28,many,TRBD1,TRBJ2-7,CASSHTGGVLIEQYF,TGTGCCAGCAGTCACACAGGGGGCGTATTGATCGAGCAGTACTTC
TRBV20-1,few,-,TRBJ1-5,CSARDGSQPQHF,TGCAGTGCTAGAGATGGAAGTCAGCCCCAGCATTTT
TRBV7-9,many,-,TRBJ1-2,CASSPPGYNYGYTF,TGTGCCAGCAGCCCCCCGGGGTATAACTATGGCTACACCTTC
TRBV10-3,many,TRBD1,TRBJ2-7,CAIRTSEKTTGVYEQYF,TGTGCCATCAGGACCTCAGAAAAGACAACAGGGGTCTACGAGCAGTACTTC
TRBV5-1,many,-,TRBJ1-2,CASSLGGRTYGYTF,TGCGCCAGCAGCTTGGGGGGGCGCACCTATGGCTACACCTTC
TRBV5-1,-,-,TRBJ2-5,CASSLAPQSQETQYF,TGCGCCAGCAGCTTGGCCCCGCAGAGCCAAGAGACCCAGTACTTC
TRBV12-3/TRBV12-4,many,TRBD1,TRBJ1-1,CASGRTGGFFAFF,TGTGCCAGCGGGCGGACAGGGGGCTTTTTCGCTTTCTTT
TRBV4-1,many,-,TRBJ1-5,CASSQGLAGWLGQPQHF,TGCGCCAGCAGCCAGGGGCTCGCAGGGTGGCTGGGTCAGCCCCAGCATTTT
TRBV28,many,TRBD2,TRBJ2-1,CASSGLAGLNEQFF,TGTGCCAGCAGTGGGCTAGCGGGGTTGAATGAGCAGTTCTTC
TRBV6-5,many,TRBD1,TRBJ1-2,CASSSPGQPHYGYTF,TGTGCCAGCAGTTCCCCGGGACAGCCCCACTATGGCTACACCTTC
TRBV6-4,many,-,TRBJ1-1,CATREGAEAFF,TGTGCCACCCGGGAGGGCGCTGAAGCTTTCTTT
TRBV5-1,many,TRBD1,TRBJ2-7,CASSLAGDRYEQYF,TGCGCCAGCAGCTTGGCGGGGGACAGGTACGAGCAGTACTTC
TRBV2,many,TRBD2,TRBJ2-7,CASTGPGGPSYEQYF,TGTGCCAGCACCGGTCCGGGGGGGCCCTCCTACGAGCAGTACTTC
TRBV20-1,many,TRBD1,TRBJ1-5,CSAITFSGTGGNNQPQHF,TGCAGTGCTATCACTTTTTCCGGGACAGGGGGGAACAATCAGCCCCAGCATTTT